The 22 T cell receptor beta chains reported below all come from one sample, sequenced in a study of beta chain features in type 1 diabetes. These receptors are not linked to any known antigen. General study results and limits: Among all four CD4+ subsets, Type 1 diabetes patients had TCRB CDR3s that were moderately but significantly shorter.

Reverse transcribing all isolated RNA meant expressed TCRB transcripts were sequenced. The repertoire was sequenced with immunoSEQ multiplex PCR; TCRdb's copy has only in-frame clones and lacks some. The sample gives a few hundred thousand clones, roughly 24% of which show up once; around 0.013% is in the top ten. Material for sequencing was naive CD4+ T cells from blood. These receptor sequences come from a woman between 25 and 40 years old with type 1 diabetes.

This clone was seen a few times. The rearrangement uses TRBV6-1 and TRBJ2-3; 8 nucleotides agree with TRBD1. CDR1 MNHNS and CDR2 SASEGT come from the germline V gene. The ends lost 6 bases at V and 3 bases at J; junction bases unmatched: 5. The CDR3 runs to 14 residues. In DNA form, the CDR3 reads TGTGCCAGCAGCGAGGACAGGGTGACAGATACGCAGTATTTT. It is translated as CASSEDRVTDTQYF.

V and J are TRBV27 and TRBJ2-5; D might be TRBD1 (5 bases). Germline lookup yields CDR1 MNHEY and CDR2 SMNVEV (reference sequence). The CDR3 runs to 13 residues. Trimming removed 7 bases from V and 4 bases from J, with 13 bases in between. CDR3 region: CASKRQWGETQYF. The CDR3 DNA is TGTGCCAGCAAGCGACAGTGGGGAGAGACCCAGTACTTC.

The V and J genes are TRBV29-1 and TRBJ2-3; tentatively, D is TRBD2 (5 bases). V dropped 4 bases and J dropped 3 bases, with 11 bases sitting between them. The CDR3 runs 13 residues. Germline V lookup: CDR1 SQVTM, CDR2 ANQGSEA. Here the CDR3 reads CSVGLAQTDTQYF. The CDR3 DNA follows: TGCAGCGTTGGCCTAGCCCAAACAGATACGCAGTATTTT.

This chain joins TRBV29-1 and TRBJ2-2; D is uncertain. V shed 3 bases and J shed 2 bases, with 7 bases lying between them. Germline V lookup: CDR1 SQVTM, CDR2 ANQGSEA. CDR3 length: 13 residues. The CDR3 is CSVDRINTGELFF. CDR3 in DNA: TGCAGCGTTGACAGGATCAACACCGGGGAGCTGTTTTTT.

For this clone: The junction does not match germline at one end; this may be a read error. V usage is TRBV7-7 and J usage is TRBJ2-5; possible D gene TRBD2, 5 bases. Per germline, CDR1 SSHAT and CDR2 FNYEAQ (reference sequence). CDR3 size: 14 residues. CDR3 nucleotides: TGTGCTAGCAGCTTAGACCCTAGCACGCAGACCCAGTACTTC. It codes for CASSLDPSTQTQYF. The full variable domain, with the rest looked up from reference TRBV7-7 and TRBJ2-5, is GAGVSQSPRYKVTKRGQDVTLRCDPISSHATLYWYQQALGQGPEFLTYFNYEAQPDKSGLPSDRFSAERPEGSISTLTIQRTEQRDSAMYRCASSLDPSTQTQYFGPGTRLLVL.

The chain is built from TRBV9 and TRBJ2-3; D gene uncertain. This CDR3 region has 12 residues. V lost 4 bases, J lost 0 bases, and 3 bases lay in between. The V gene's germline CDR1 is SGDLS and CDR2 YYNGEE. The CDR3: CASSISTDTQYF. CDR3 DNA sequence: TGTGCCAGCAGCATAAGCACAGATACGCAGTATTTT.

This clone was recorded a few times. The same CDR3 is also encoded by other DNA sequences in this sample. V is TRBV30 and J is TRBJ2-5; D uncertain. This CDR3 is built from 13 residues. With 0 bases removed from V and 1 base from J, the gap between germline ends came to 6 bases. Germline V gene sequence: CDR1 GTSNPN, CDR2 SVGIG (reference sequence). The CDR3, as DNA: TGTGCCTGGAGTGTAGTCGGCCAAGAGACCCAGTACTTC. Amino acids: CAWSVVGQETQYF.

The chain has TRBV27 and TRBJ2-2, with D possibly matching TRBD2 (5 bases). CDR3 length equals 15 residues. Trimming removed 7 bases from V and 4 bases from J, with 16 bases in between. Germline CDR1 is MNHEY and CDR2 is SMNVEV (reference sequence). CDR3 nucleotides: TGTGCCAGCAACTCTCATCGGGGTCCCACCGGGGAGCTGTTTTTT. This translates into CASNSHRGPTGELFF.

This clone turned up a few times. The J gene is TRBJ1-2, the V gene TRBV30, with D possibly matching TRBD1 (5 bases). The germline CDR1 and CDR2 sequences are GTSNPN and SVGIG (reference sequence). The length of the CDR3 is 15 residues. V was cut by 0 bases and J by 0 bases, with 11 bases left in between. The CDR3 is CAWSVWAGSNYGYTF. The CDR3 bases are TGTGCCTGGAGTGTATGGGCAGGGTCTAACTATGGCTACACCTTC.

The chain has TRBV4-2 and TRBJ2-1, with a weak D call TRBD2 (6 bases). The CDR3 runs to 16 residues. The V end lost 1 base, the J end lost 5 bases, and 15 bases lay between the germline ends. In germline, CDR1 is LGHNA, CDR2 YNFKEQ. CDR3 coding DNA: TGTGCCAGCAGCCAAGCCCGACGCGGAGGGGACAATGAGCAGTTCTTC. It yields the protein CASSQARRGGDNEQFF.

The chain employs TRBV7-9 and TRBJ1-5; 7 nucleotides line up with TRBD1. The V and J ends lost 5 bases and 2 bases, in that order; junction bases with no gene match: 6. This CDR3 contains 15 residues. Germline loops: CDR1 SEHNR, CDR2 FQNEAQ (reference sequence). CDR3 protein: CASSPYGQGNQPQHF. The CDR3 nucleotides read TGTGCCAGCAGCCCTTATGGACAGGGCAATCAGCCCCAGCATTTT. Full variable domain (outside the CDR3, taken from reference TRBV7-9 and TRBJ1-5): DTGVSQNPRHKITKRGQNVTFRCDPISEHNRLYWYRQTLGQGPEFLTYFQNEAQLEKSRLLSDRFSAERPKGSFSTLEIQRTEQGDSAMYLCASSPYGQGNQPQHFGDGTRLSIL.

This clone was counted a few times. V and J are TRBV28 and TRBJ1-2, with TRBD1 matching over 9 bases. Germline trimming cut 5 bases from V and 4 bases from J; bases unmatched to any gene: 5. CDR1 MDHEN and CDR2 SYDVKM come from the germline V gene. CDR3 length equals 14 residues. CDR3 DNA sequence: TGTGCCAGCAGTACAGGGGGCGAGAGCTATGGCTACACCTTC. Translating it yields CASSTGGESYGYTF.

This clone was observed a handful of times. The chain carries TRBV30 and TRBJ1-5; D gene uncertain. Deletions cut 2 bases from V and 7 bases from J, with 15 bases between. The germline V gene encodes CDR1 GTSNPN and CDR2 SVGIG (reference sequence). This CDR3 is built from 14 residues. CDR3 nucleotide sequence: TGTGCCTGGAGTTTTTCTTTAGTCCAACAGCCCCAGCATTTT. The encoded protein is CAWSFSLVQQPQHF.

In its sample, this clone was seen a few times. The V call is TRBV2, the J call TRBJ2-3; 13 nucleotides align to TRBD2. The V and J ends lost 8 bases and 4 bases, in that order; junction bases with no gene match: 6. The CDR3 is made up of 15 amino acids. Germline V lookup: CDR1 SNHLY, CDR2 FYNNEI. The CDR3 bases are TGTGCCAGCTCTCCGGGACTAGCGGGATCAGATACGCAGTATTTT. Translating gives CASSPGLAGSDTQYF.

This chain joins TRBV9 and TRBJ2-7; D not resolved. The CDR3 runs to 16 residues. V was clipped by 1 base and J by 7 bases, with 21 bases between them. The germline CDR1 and CDR2 sequences are SGDLS and YYNGEE. This CDR3 reads CASSVSWAALLYEQYF. The CDR3 coding sequence is TGTGCCAGCAGCGTATCTTGGGCTGCTCTCCTATATGAGCAGTACTTC.

The chain carries TRBV4-2 and TRBJ2-3; the D gene is possibly TRBD2 (5 bases). Trimming shortened V by 8 bases and J by 3 bases, and 12 bases separated the two germline ends. This CDR3 region has 13 residues. Germline V gene data show CDR1 as LGHNA and CDR2 as YNFKEQ. The DNA of the CDR3 is TGTGCCAGCGTAGGAGGCGGAACAGATACGCAGTATTTT. It translates to CASVGGGTDTQYF.

The chain joins TRBV5-1 to TRBJ2-1, with D uncertain. With 2 bases removed from V and 7 bases from J, the gap between germline ends came to 7 bases. The CDR3 is 12 residues long. The germline CDR1 and CDR2 sequences are SGHRS and YFSETQ. The CDR3: CASSLPQNEQFF. The CDR3 DNA reads TGCGCCAGCAGCTTACCTCAGAATGAGCAGTTCTTC.

This clone was counted only a few times. This chain uses TRBV29-1 with TRBJ1-1, with 10 nucleotides matching TRBD1. From germline, CDR1 is SQVTM and CDR2 ANQGSEA. Trimming at V came to 7 bases and at J to 3 bases, leaving 5 bases not matched to a gene. The CDR3 loop spans 13 amino acids. CDR3 coding DNA: TGCAGCGCGGGGACAGGGGACTACACTGAAGCTTTCTTT. Protein product: CSAGTGDYTEAFF.

A word on this clone: The same CDR3 arises from other DNA sequences in this sample as well. V gene TRBV27 combines with J gene TRBJ2-7, with D possibly being TRBD1 (5 bases). Per the germline V gene, CDR1 is MNHEY and CDR2 is SMNVEV (reference sequence). The CDR3 has 11 amino acids. V was cut by 4 bases and J by 4 bases, with 5 bases left in between. The DNA for the CDR3 is TGTGCCAGCAGTTCAGGGTACGAGCAGTACTTC. Protein sequence: CASSSGYEQYF.

The chain links TRBV29-1 to TRBJ2-7; 13 bases are a match to TRBD2. In germline, CDR1 is SQVTM, CDR2 ANQGSEA. Trimming at V came to 3 bases and at J to 1 base, leaving 6 bases not matched to a gene. This CDR3 is built from 16 residues. The CDR3 coding sequence is TGCAGCGTTGAGCTACCGACTAGCGGGAGGTCCTACGAGCAGTACTTC. Translation: CSVELPTSGRSYEQYF.

This clone has only a few counts. The chain is built from TRBV2 and TRBJ1-5, with a weak D call TRBD1 (6 bases). CDR1 is SNHLY, CDR2 FYNNEI, per germline. The CDR3 sequence is 15 residues long. Trimming stripped 2 bases from V and 5 bases from J, with 13 bases between. DNA of the CDR3: TGTGCCAGCAGTGAATGGGCAGGGGTTTATCAGCCCCAGCATTTT. Encoded protein: CASSEWAGVYQPQHF.

The V gene is TRBV4-1, the J gene TRBJ2-7, with 9 bases matching TRBD1. CDR3 size: 15 residues. Germline V gene lookup returns CDR1 MGHRA and CDR2 YSYEKL. V gave up 3 bases and J gave up 3 bases; unmatched junction bases: 6. The CDR3: CASSQGTGLSYEQYF. CDR3 sequence (DNA): TGCGCCAGCAGCCAGGGGACAGGGTTAAGCTACGAGCAGTACTTC.